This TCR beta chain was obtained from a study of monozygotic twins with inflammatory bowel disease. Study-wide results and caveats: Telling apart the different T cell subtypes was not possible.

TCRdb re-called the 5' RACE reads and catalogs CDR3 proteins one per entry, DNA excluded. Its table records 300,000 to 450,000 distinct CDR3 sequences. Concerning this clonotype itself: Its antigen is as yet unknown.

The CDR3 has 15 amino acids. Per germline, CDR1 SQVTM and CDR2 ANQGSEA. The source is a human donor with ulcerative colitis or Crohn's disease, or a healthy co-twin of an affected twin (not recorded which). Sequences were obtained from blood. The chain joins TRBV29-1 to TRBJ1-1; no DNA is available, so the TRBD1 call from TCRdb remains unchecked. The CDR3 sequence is CSVMGGWGMNTEAFF.